The 7 T cell receptor beta chains listed next were all sequenced from one sample in a study of T cells after yellow fever vaccination. TCRdb itself ran the 5' RACE reads through MiXCR, one entry per CDR3 protein. The table lists 500,000 to 650,000 distinct CDR3 sequences, about 17% of them singletons, with 15% to 20% in the top ten. The material was PBMCs, obtained 5 days after the first yellow fever vaccination. The receptors stem from a man between 18 and 29 years old who received the YFV17D yellow fever vaccine.

CDR3 loop: CASSLRGADYEQYF. The CDR3 region has the DNA TGTGCCAGCAGCTTGCGGGGGGCAGACTACGAGCAGTACTTC. The gene calls are TRBV5-4 and TRBJ2-7; tentative D call: TRBD2 (7 bases). Germline loops: CDR1 SGHNT, CDR2 YYREEE (reference sequence). The germline V and J ends were trimmed by 1 base and 3 bases, with 11 bases remaining between them. The CDR3 consists of 14 residues.

The chain combines TRBV5-1 with TRBJ2-3; 11 nucleotides match TRBD1. The germline CDR1 and CDR2 sequences are SGHRS and YFSETQ. The CDR3 contains 15 residues. The V segment lost 2 bases and the J segment 6 bases; nucleotides outside the gene matches: 5. The CDR3 region has the DNA TGCGCCAGCAGCTTCGGACAGGGGGCAATCGATACGCAGTATTTT. This translates into CASSFGQGAIDTQYF.

The chain uses TRBV7-3 and TRBJ2-3, with D maybe TRBD2 (5 bases). V was shortened by 3 bases and J by 5 bases, with 9 bases between the two germline ends. The CDR3 length is 13 residues. Germline V gives CDR1 SGHTA, CDR2 FQGTGA. CDR3 in amino acids: CASSFRGEDTQYF. For the CDR3, the DNA is TGTGCCAGCAGCTTTCGGGGAGAAGATACGCAGTATTTT.

In this sample, this clonotype turned up many times. The genes are TRBV15 and TRBJ2-4, with D possibly being TRBD1 (6 bases). This CDR3 has 14 amino acids. V gave up 5 bases and J gave up 0 bases, with 8 bases separating them. The germline gives CDR1 LNHNV, CDR2 YYDKDF (reference sequence). The CDR3 reads CATSRTVAKNIQYF. CDR3 coding DNA: TGTGCCACCAGCCGGACAGTAGCCAAAAACATTCAGTACTTC.

The V call is TRBV7-9, the J call TRBJ2-5; the D gene is possibly TRBD2 (6 bases). The V end lost 1 base, the J end lost 5 bases, and 14 bases lay between the germline ends. Germline lookup yields CDR1 SEHNR and CDR2 FQNEAQ (reference sequence). The CDR3 is made up of 15 amino acids. This chain's CDR3 is CASSLGGLARETQYF. The CDR3 DNA sequence: TGTGCCAGCAGCTTAGGGGGCCTAGCGAGGGAGACCCAGTACTTC.

This clonotype occurred many times. The chain links TRBV4-2 to TRBJ1-5; D unclear. Between the trimmed V and J ends, which lost 1 base and 6 bases, there was a span of 7 bases. CDR3 length: 13 amino acids. Germline V gene lookup returns CDR1 LGHNA and CDR2 YNFKEQ. The chain's CDR3 is CASSQVAGQPQHF. DNA for the CDR3: TGTGCCAGCAGCCAAGTCGCTGGTCAGCCCCAGCATTTT.

This clonotype was seen ten or more times. The chain has TRBV25-1 and TRBJ2-7, with 7 bases fitting TRBD2. Germline CDR1 MGHDK, CDR2 SYGVNS. With 6 bases clipped from V and 2 bases from J, the junction kept 4 bases outside the gene matches. The CDR3 loop spans 13 amino acids. The CDR3 DNA reads TGTGCCAGCAGGGGGGGGTCCGCCTACGAGCAGTACTTC. Translation: CASRGGSAYEQYF.